This note documents a single T cell receptor (beta chain) sequence. PCR primers comprised 60 Vbeta and 13 Jbeta primers. Clones were read by immunoSEQ multiplex PCR, and TCRdb kept only the in-frame ones, dropping some. The table lists just over 150,000 clones, 84% of them singletons. These data come from a study of cytomegalovirus exposure and HLA in healthy donors. The CDR3 length is 15 residues. Trimming took off 2 bases at V and 1 base at J, with 12 bases between the two ends. Per germline, CDR1 SGHRS and CDR2 YFSETQ. The specimen was PBMCs. The receptor comes from a man over 45 in good health and CMV-seropositive. The chain is built from TRBV5-1 and TRBJ1-2; D call uncertain. CDR3 sequence (DNA): TGCGCCAGCAGCTTCGCGGGGTCAAATAACTATGGCTACACCTTC. Translated, it gives CASSFAGSNNYGYTF.